A single sample gave rise to the 3 T cell receptor beta chains below, sequenced in a study of PD-L1 blockade in urothelial cancer. The time point denotes: pretreatment peripheral blood. Measured with immunoSEQ multiplex PCR; TCRdb has only the in-frame clones, and not every one. The table has fewer than 95,000 clones, 80% to 85% seen once. The sample here was PBMCs, taken around atezolizumab (anti-PD-L1) treatment. These receptors originate from a man aged 55-75 years with urothelial cancer.

This chain uses TRBV10-2 with TRBJ1-6; D is possibly TRBD1 (6 bases). Germline values: CDR1 WSHSY, CDR2 SAAADI. This CDR3 contains 13 residues. Trimming cost V 3 bases and J 10 bases, with 10 bases left between them. DNA for the CDR3: TGCGCCAGCAGTGAAGAGGGGGACTCACCCCTCCACTTT. Its translation: CASSEEGDSPLHF.

The CDR3 is CASSYGLAGNRETQYF. The CDR3 DNA reads as TGTGCCAGCAGCTATGGACTAGCGGGGAACCGGGAGACCCAGTACTTC. The V gene is TRBV11-2, the J gene TRBJ2-5; TRBD2 agrees at 12 bases. V was clipped by 4 bases and J by 5 bases; unmatched bases: 8. The CDR3 spans 16 residues. Germline assignment: CDR1 SGHAT and CDR2 FQNNGV.

This clone showed up just a few times. The V and J genes are TRBV4-1 and TRBJ2-7; 8 bases fit TRBD1. The germline V gene encodes CDR1 MGHRA and CDR2 YSYEKL. V lost 0 bases to trimming and J lost 3 bases; unmatched junction nucleotides: 4. This CDR3 is built from 15 residues. The CDR3 is CASSQESTGGYEQYF. The CDR3 DNA is TGCGCCAGCAGCCAAGAGAGTACAGGGGGCTACGAGCAGTACTTC.